This T cell receptor (beta chain) appears in the sequencing data of a study of blood T cell repertoires in COVID-19. CDR1 and CDR2 (germline): SGHRS, YFSETQ. The CDR3 covers 14 residues. Trimming cost V 4 bases and J 1 base, with 10 bases left between them. Authors' methods: Amplification of reference gene primers provided the estimated nucleated cell counts. Assay: immunoSEQ multiplex PCR; the TCRdb copy retains only in-frame clones and omits some. The V and J calls and clone size come from that table; D and trimming were worked out from the DNA. Of roughly 280,000 clones listed, approximately 86% are singletons.

The chain recombines TRBV5-1 with TRBJ2-3, with D uncertain. The sequence came from a man aged 30-40 years with active or convalescent COVID-19. Sequences were obtained from peripheral blood. The CDR3 loop reads CASSTLSGTDTQYF. In DNA form, the CDR3 reads TGCGCCAGCAGCACCCTAAGTGGCACAGATACGCAGTATTTT.